Each of the 19 T cell receptor beta chains below was sequenced from the same sample in a study of radiotherapy plus CTLA-4 blockade in lung cancer. The method was immunoSEQ multiplex PCR; TCRdb's version includes in-frame clones alone and lacks a portion of them. The repertoire includes 20,000 to 25,000 clones, less than 80% of them detected once, and roughly 3.3% sits in the top ten. The sequencing here drew on peripheral blood, taken from a patient treated with radiotherapy plus ipilimumab. These receptors came from a human donor with non-small cell lung cancer whose response to radiotherapy plus ipilimumab could not be evaluated.

The chain is built from TRBV6-1 and TRBJ2-5; 7 bases fit TRBD1. The DNA end lines up better with TRBJ2-7; the J call may be wrong. The length of the CDR3 is 15 residues. Per the germline V gene, CDR1 is MNHNS and CDR2 is SASEGT. The CDR3 bases are TGTGCCAGCAGGGGTCGAGACAGGGTAGGAGACGAGCAGTACTTC. This translates into CASRGRDRVGDEQYF.

There are a few counts of this clone. V gene TRBV2 combines with J gene TRBJ2-1; 8 positions agree with TRBD2. Trimming at V came to 3 bases and at J to 7 bases, leaving 11 bases not matched to a gene. The CDR3 spans 16 residues. Germline CDR1 SNHLY, CDR2 FYNNEI. DNA of the CDR3: TGTGCCAGCAGTGAGCGGACTAGCCGGAGGGGGAATGAGCAGTTCTTC. Translation: CASSERTSRRGNEQFF.

The chain is built from TRBV27 and TRBJ2-1; TRBD2 matches 13 bases. CDR1 and CDR2 from the germline V gene are MNHEY and SMNVEV (reference sequence). The CDR3 totals 17 residues. V shed 3 bases, J shed 7 bases, and the junction held 9 bases outside the gene matches. The CDR3 nucleotides read TGTGCCAGCAGTTTGAGACTAGCGGGAGGAGTAGGAAATGAGCAGTTCTTC. Its translation: CASSLRLAGGVGNEQFF.

J is TRBJ2-5 and V is TRBV5-1; TRBD2 agrees at 7 bases. The J segment lost 5 bases and the V segment lost 0 bases, leaving 13 bases of the junction unmatched. This CDR3 has 17 residues. CDR1 SGHRS and CDR2 YFSETQ come from the germline V gene. CDR3 protein: CASSLGVQRGLGETQYF. The DNA of the CDR3 is TGCGCCAGCAGCTTGGGTGTCCAGCGGGGACTGGGGGAGACCCAGTACTTC. Based on the CDR3 plus reference TRBV5-1 and TRBJ2-5, the full variable domain is KAGVTQTPRYLIKTRGQQVTLSCSPISGHRSVSWYQQTPGQGLQFLFEYFSETQRNKGNFPGRFSGRQFSNSRSEMNVSTLELGDSALYLCASSLGVQRGLGETQYFGPGTRLLVL.

The CDR3 sequence is CASSTPTGPTGELFF. CDR3 bases: TGTGCCAGCAGCACACCAACAGGGCCCACCGGGGAGCTGTTTTTT. V and J are TRBV9 and TRBJ2-2; possible D gene TRBD1, 6 bases. The CDR3 loop spans 15 amino acids. Germline CDR1 is SGDLS and CDR2 is YYNGEE. Trimming took off 4 bases at V and 4 bases at J, with 14 bases between the two ends.

The CDR3 sequence is CASSPQLAVNTEAFF. In DNA form, the CDR3 reads TGTGCCAGCAGCCCCCAATTGGCGGTGAACACTGAAGCTTTCTTT. This rearrangement joins TRBV9 to TRBJ1-1; no definite D call. This CDR3 region has 15 residues. Trimming removed 4 bases at V and 0 bases at J, with 13 bases between. Germline CDR1 is SGDLS and CDR2 is YYNGEE. Drawing the rest from reference TRBV9 and TRBJ1-1, the complete variable domain is DSGVTQTPKHLITATGQRVTLRCSPRSGDLSVYWYQQSLDQGLQFLIQYYNGEERAKGNILERFSAQQFPDLHSELNLSSLELGDSALYFCASSPQLAVNTEAFFGQGTRLTVV.

V gene TRBV7-8 combines with J gene TRBJ2-7; TRBD2 aligns across 15 bases. CDR1 and CDR2 from the germline V gene are SGHVS and FQNEAQ. The V segment lost 1 base and the J segment 7 bases; nucleotides outside the gene matches: 11. The CDR3 runs 18 residues. The CDR3 is CASSLGRTSGRAAGEQYF. CDR3 nucleotides: TGTGCCAGCAGCTTAGGAAGGACTAGCGGGAGGGCCGCGGGAGAGCAGTACTTC.

The V and J genes are TRBV5-1 and TRBJ2-3, with D unclear. Germline assignment: CDR1 SGHRS and CDR2 YFSETQ. CDR3 length: 13 amino acids. The ends were cut back, 4 bases at V and 5 bases at J, with 11 bases in the middle. This CDR3 is CASSPGRLDTQYF. The CDR3 region has the DNA TGCGCCAGCAGCCCGGGTCGGCTAGATACGCAGTATTTT.

The chain recombines TRBV15 with TRBJ2-5, with D unresolved. This CDR3 has 11 residues. In germline, CDR1 is LNHNV, CDR2 YYDKDF (reference sequence). Between the trimmed V and J ends, which lost 4 bases and 5 bases, there was a span of 5 bases. CDR3 DNA: TGTGCCACCAGCAATCCGGAGACCCAGTACTTC. Amino acid sequence: CATSNPETQYF.

V and J are TRBV19 and TRBJ2-3; a weak D match, TRBD2 (6 bases). Between the trimmed V and J ends, which lost 5 bases and 3 bases, there was a span of 12 bases. This CDR3 is 14 amino acids long. CDR1 is LNHDA, CDR2 SQIVND, per germline (reference sequence). The CDR3 protein is CASSWGEGTDTQYF. DNA of the CDR3: TGTGCCAGTAGTTGGGGGGAAGGAACAGATACGCAGTATTTT.

The chain has TRBV10-3 and TRBJ1-2; D remains unclear. This CDR3 spans 15 amino acids. The germline CDR1 and CDR2 sequences are ENHRY and SYGVKD. V was trimmed by 2 bases and J by 4 bases, leaving 14 bases between them. Here the CDR3 reads CAISEKGGPSYGYTF. The CDR3 DNA reads as TGTGCCATCAGTGAGAAAGGCGGGCCAAGCTATGGCTACACCTTC.

The V gene is TRBV7-6, the J gene TRBJ2-5, with D perhaps matching TRBD2 (6 bases). In germline, CDR1 is SGHVS, CDR2 FNYEAQ. The CDR3 runs 15 residues. V shed 3 bases and J shed 4 bases, with 15 bases lying between them. The CDR3 DNA sequence: TGTGCCAGCAGCTTTGAATACCGGGAGATAGAGACCCAGTACTTC. Translation gives CASSFEYREIETQYF.

The genes are TRBV6-4 and TRBJ2-2, with D possibly TRBD1 on 6 matching bases. The CDR3 is 14 residues long. Per germline, CDR1 MRHNA and CDR2 SNTAGT. V was cut by 6 bases and J by 7 bases, with 15 bases left in between. The chain's CDR3 is CASSEPQGFGELFF. As DNA, the CDR3 is TGTGCCAGCAGCGAACCGCAGGGGTTCGGGGAGCTGTTTTTT.

The chain is built from TRBV2 and TRBJ2-7; the match to TRBD1 covers 8 bases. V lost 7 bases to trimming and J lost 4 bases; unmatched junction nucleotides: 6. From germline, CDR1 is SNHLY and CDR2 FYNNEI. The length of the CDR3 is 13 residues. The CDR3, as DNA: TGTGCCAGCACCGGCTGGACAGGGTACGAGCAGTACTTC. This translates into CASTGWTGYEQYF.

On this clone itself: The sample holds other DNA sequences that translate to the same CDR3. This chain uses TRBV6-5 with TRBJ2-5; D perhaps matches TRBD1 (6 bases). Per the germline V gene, CDR1 is MNHEY and CDR2 is SVGAGI. This CDR3 has 14 amino acids. V was clipped by 7 bases and J by 5 bases, with 17 bases between them. CDR3 amino acids: CASTPEGDVETQYF. In nucleotides, the CDR3 is TGTGCCAGCACCCCAGAGGGGGATGTGGAGACCCAGTACTTC.

This clone has just one count. This chain connects TRBV7-2 to TRBJ2-3; D uncertain. The length of the CDR3 is 14 residues. The germline gives CDR1 SGHTA, CDR2 FQGNSA. Trimming took off 2 bases at V and 7 bases at J, with 13 bases between the two ends. DNA for the CDR3: TGTGCCAGCAGCTTAAGTTCCCAACAGAATACGCAGTATTTT. This translates into CASSLSSQQNTQYF.

The chain recombines TRBV30 with TRBJ2-6; 8 nucleotides match TRBD1. Germline lookup yields CDR1 GTSNPN and CDR2 SVGIG (reference sequence). V dropped 6 bases and J dropped 3; count of bases not matched to a gene: 7. The CDR3 runs 15 residues. The CDR3 here is CACKTGGSGANVLTF. The CDR3 DNA reads as TGTGCCTGTAAAACAGGGGGAAGTGGGGCCAACGTCCTGACTTTC.

The V call is TRBV15, the J call TRBJ2-7, with D perhaps matching TRBD1 (5 bases). The germline gives CDR1 LNHNV, CDR2 YYDKDF (reference sequence). This CDR3 is built from 15 residues. V was clipped by 3 bases and J by 1 base, with 13 bases between them. The CDR3 spells CATSSKGIWSYEQYF. In DNA, the CDR3 is TGTGCCACCAGCAGTAAGGGGATTTGGTCCTACGAGCAGTACTTC.

The chain couples TRBV7-9 to TRBJ2-7; D unclear. Germline V gene sequence: CDR1 SEHNR, CDR2 FQNEAQ (reference sequence). V was shortened by 1 base and J by 3 bases, with 4 bases between the two germline ends. The CDR3 contains 12 residues. For the CDR3, the DNA is TGTGCCAGCAGCTTAGATCACTACGAGCAGTACTTC. It is translated as CASSLDHYEQYF.